This T cell receptor (beta chain) stems from a study of shared clonotypes between healthy human individuals. Regarding the study as a whole: Measured sharing among donors was expected to vary with sequencing depth. Across subsets, estimated richness was generally greater for naive than for memory populations.

CD45RO-negative, CCR7-positively selected cells formed the naive CD8 fraction, excluding terminally differentiated effector memory CD45RA+ cells. A remark on this clone: Its specificity is not known.

This table comes from immunoSEQ multiplex PCR, and its TCRdb copy is limited to in-frame clones, with some not included. The sample lists about 2.1 million clones; about 93% were seen once. Per the germline V gene, CDR1 is SGHTA and CDR2 is FQGTGA. This CDR3 region has 16 residues. Trimming took 5 bases from V and 2 from J; bases not matched to a gene: 7. The receptor's source is a man aged 18 to 35 in good health. Some clones in this sample may be carry-over from other donors' samples. The V gene is TRBV7-3, the J gene TRBJ2-1, with 9 bases that match TRBD2. The sample taken for sequencing was naive CD8+ T cells from PBMCs. The CDR3 sequence is CASSPLREGPYNEQFF. For the CDR3, the DNA is TGTGCCAGCAGCCCCTTGCGGGAGGGCCCCTACAATGAGCAGTTCTTC. Drawing the rest from reference TRBV7-3 and TRBJ2-1, the complete variable domain is GAGVSQTPSNKVTEKGKYVELRCDPISGHTALYWYRQSLGQGPEFLIYFQGTGAADDSGLPNDRFFAVRPEGSVSTLKIQRTERGDSAVYLCASSPLREGPYNEQFFGPGTRLTVL.